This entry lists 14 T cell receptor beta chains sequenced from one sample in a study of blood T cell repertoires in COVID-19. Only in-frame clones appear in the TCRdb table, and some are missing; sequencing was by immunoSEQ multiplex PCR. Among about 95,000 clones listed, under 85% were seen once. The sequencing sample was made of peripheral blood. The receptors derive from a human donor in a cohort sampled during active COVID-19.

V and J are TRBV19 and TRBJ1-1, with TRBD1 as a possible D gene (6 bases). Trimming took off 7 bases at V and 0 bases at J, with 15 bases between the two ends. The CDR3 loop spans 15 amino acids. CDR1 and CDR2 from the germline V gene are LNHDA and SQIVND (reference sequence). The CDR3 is CASISQGLMNTEAFF. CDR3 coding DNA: TGTGCCAGTATTTCACAGGGTCTAATGAACACTGAAGCTTTCTTT.

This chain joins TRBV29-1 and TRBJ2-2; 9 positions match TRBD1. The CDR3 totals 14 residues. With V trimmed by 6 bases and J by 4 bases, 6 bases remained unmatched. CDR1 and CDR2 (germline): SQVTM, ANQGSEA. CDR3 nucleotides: TGCAGCGTAGCCGGGACAGGGACCACCGGGGAGCTGTTTTTT. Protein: CSVAGTGTTGELFF.

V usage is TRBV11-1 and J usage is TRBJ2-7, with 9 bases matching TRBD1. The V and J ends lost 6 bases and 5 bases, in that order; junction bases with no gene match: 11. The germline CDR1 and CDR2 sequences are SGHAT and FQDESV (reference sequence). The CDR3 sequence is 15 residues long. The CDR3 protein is CASRTGTGNWNEQYF. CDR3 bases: TGTGCCAGCAGAACCGGGACAGGGAACTGGAACGAGCAGTACTTC.

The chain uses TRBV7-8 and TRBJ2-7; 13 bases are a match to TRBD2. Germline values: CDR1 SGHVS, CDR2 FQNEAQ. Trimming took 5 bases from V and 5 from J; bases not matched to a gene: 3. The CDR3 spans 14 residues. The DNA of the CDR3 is TGTGCCAGCAGCCCTGGACTAGCGGGAGACGAGCAGTACTTC. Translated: CASSPGLAGDEQYF. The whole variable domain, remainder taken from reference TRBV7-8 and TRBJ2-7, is GAGVSQSPRYKVAKRGQDVALRCDPISGHVSLFWYQQALGQGPEFLTYFQNEAQLDKSGLPSDRFFAERPEGSVSTLKIQRTQQEDSAVYLCASSPGLAGDEQYFGPGTRLTVT.

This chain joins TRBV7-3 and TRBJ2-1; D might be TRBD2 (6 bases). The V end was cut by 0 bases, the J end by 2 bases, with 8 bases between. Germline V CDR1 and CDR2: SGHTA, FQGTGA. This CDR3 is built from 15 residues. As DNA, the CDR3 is TGTGCCAGCAGCTTAACAGCGGGTCCCTACAATGAGCAGTTCTTC. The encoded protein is CASSLTAGPYNEQFF.

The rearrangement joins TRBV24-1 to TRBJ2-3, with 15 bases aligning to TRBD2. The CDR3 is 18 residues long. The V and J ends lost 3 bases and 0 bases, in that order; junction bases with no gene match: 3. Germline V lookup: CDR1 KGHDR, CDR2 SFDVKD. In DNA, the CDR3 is TGTGCCACCAGTGATCCGGGACTAGCGGGAGGTAGCACAGATACGCAGTATTTT. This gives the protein CATSDPGLAGGSTDTQYF.

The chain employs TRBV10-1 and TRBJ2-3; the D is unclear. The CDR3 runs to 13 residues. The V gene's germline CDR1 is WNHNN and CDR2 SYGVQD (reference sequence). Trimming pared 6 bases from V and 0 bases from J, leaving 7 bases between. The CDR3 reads CASSPPSTDTQYF. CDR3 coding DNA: TGCGCCAGCAGCCCCCCTAGCACAGATACGCAGTATTTT.

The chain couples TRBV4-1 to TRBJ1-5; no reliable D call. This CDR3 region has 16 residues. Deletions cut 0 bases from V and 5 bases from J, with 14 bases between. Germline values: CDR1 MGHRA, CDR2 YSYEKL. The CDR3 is CASSQEPVAAYQPQHF. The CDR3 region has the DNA TGCGCCAGCAGCCAAGAACCGGTCGCGGCCTATCAGCCCCAGCATTTT.

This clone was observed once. The CDR3 reads CASSVRGNEQYF. CDR3 coding DNA: TGTGCCAGCAGCGTAAGAGGAAACGAGCAGTACTTC. The chain joins TRBV9 to TRBJ2-7; D ambiguous. Trimming pared 1 base from V and 5 bases from J, leaving 7 bases between. This CDR3 has 12 residues. CDR1 SGDLS and CDR2 YYNGEE come from the germline V gene.

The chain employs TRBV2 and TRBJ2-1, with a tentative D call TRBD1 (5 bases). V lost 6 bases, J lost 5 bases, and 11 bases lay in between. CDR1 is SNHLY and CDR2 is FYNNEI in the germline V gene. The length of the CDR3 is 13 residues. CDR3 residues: CASRRGYDNEQFF. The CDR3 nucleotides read TGTGCCAGCAGAAGGGGCTATGACAATGAGCAGTTCTTC.

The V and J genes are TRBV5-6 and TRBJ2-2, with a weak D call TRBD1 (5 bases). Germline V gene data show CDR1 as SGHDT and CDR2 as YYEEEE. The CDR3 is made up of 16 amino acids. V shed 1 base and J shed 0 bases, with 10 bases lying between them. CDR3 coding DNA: TGTGCCAGCAGCTTGTTCCTGGGGCCGAACACCGGGGAGCTGTTTTTT. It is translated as CASSLFLGPNTGELFF.

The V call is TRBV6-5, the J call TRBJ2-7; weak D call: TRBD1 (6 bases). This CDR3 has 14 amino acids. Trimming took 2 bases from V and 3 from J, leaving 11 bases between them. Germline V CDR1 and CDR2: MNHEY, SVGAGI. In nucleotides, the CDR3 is TGTGCCAGCAGTTACCGGGACAAGTTCTACGAGCAGTACTTC. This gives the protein CASSYRDKFYEQYF.

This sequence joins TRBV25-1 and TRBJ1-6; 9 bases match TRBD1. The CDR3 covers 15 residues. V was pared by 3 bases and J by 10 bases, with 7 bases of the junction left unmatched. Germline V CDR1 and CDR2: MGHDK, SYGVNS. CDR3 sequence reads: CASSEWDRESSPLHF. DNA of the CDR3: TGTGCCAGCAGTGAGTGGGACAGGGAGAGCTCACCCCTCCACTTT. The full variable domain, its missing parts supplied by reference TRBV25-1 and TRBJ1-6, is EADIYQTPRYLVIGTGKKITLECSQTMGHDKMYWYQQDPGMELHLIHYSYGVNSTEKGDLSSESTVSRIRTEHFPLTLESARPSHTSQYLCASSEWDRESSPLHFGNGTRLTVT.

The CDR3 nucleotides read TGTGCCAGCAGCCAAGATCTATTGGGCACCGAAGCTTTCTTT. Encoded protein: CASSQDLLGTEAFF. This sequence joins TRBV14 and TRBJ1-1; D not certain. V was cut by 0 bases and J by 8 bases, with 13 bases left in between. The CDR3 contains 14 residues. Germline V CDR1 and CDR2: SGHDN, FVKESK.